This TCR beta chain was identified during a study of human T cells and chemical hapten exposure. The germline V gene encodes CDR1 KGHSH and CDR2 LQKENI. After removal of 1 base from V and 2 bases from J, the junction contained 5 bases not matched to a gene. This CDR3 is built from 17 residues. Time point in this sample: patch test 1, 2 weeks after DPC sensitization. Treatment described: therapeutic diphenylcyclopropenone sensitization with weekly scalp DPC. This clonotype was seen a handful of times. MiXCR, run by TCRdb on the RACE reads, gives a single entry per CDR3 protein. The table records about 380,000 distinct CDR3 sequences, around 5% of them present only once.

The source of this sequence is a woman in her 50s with alopecia areata. Some clones in this sample may be carry-over from other donors' samples. Sequenced material: whole blood, taken in connection with sensitization to the hapten diphenylcyclopropenone (DPC). The chain links TRBV18 to TRBJ2-1, with 10 positions matching TRBD2. CDR3 nucleotides: TGTGCCAGCTCACCACAAGGTAGCGGGAGGACCTACAATGAGCAGTTCTTC. This sequence encodes CASSPQGSGRTYNEQFF.